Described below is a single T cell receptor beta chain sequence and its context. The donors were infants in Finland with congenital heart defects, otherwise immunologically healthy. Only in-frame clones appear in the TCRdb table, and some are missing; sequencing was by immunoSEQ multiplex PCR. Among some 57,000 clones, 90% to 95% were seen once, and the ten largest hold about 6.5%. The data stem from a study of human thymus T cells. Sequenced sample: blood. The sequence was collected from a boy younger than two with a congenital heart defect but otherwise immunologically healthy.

CDR3 DNA: TGTGCCAGTAGACCTTGGGGCCCTAGCACAGATACGCAGTATTTT. Its translation is CASRPWGPSTDTQYF. The J gene is TRBJ2-3, the V gene TRBV19, with D perhaps matching TRBD1 (5 bases). V was pared by 6 bases and J by 0 bases, with 13 bases between. This CDR3 spans 15 amino acids. In germline, CDR1 is LNHDA, CDR2 SQIVND (reference sequence).